The 10 T cell receptor beta chains reported below all come from one sample, sequenced in a study of blood T cell repertoires in COVID-19. Repertoires were generated with immunoSEQ multiplex PCR, while TCRdb's copy carries only in-frame clones and drops some. The sample contains about 75,000 clones, 90% of which appear only once. Sequencing was done on a sample of peripheral blood. These receptors all come from a human donor in a cohort sampled during active COVID-19.

The chain uses TRBV15 and TRBJ2-7; a weak D match, TRBD2 (7 bases). The CDR3 sequence is 14 residues long. Between the trimmed V and J ends, which lost 1 base and 6 bases, there was a span of 13 bases. Germline V gene sequence: CDR1 LNHNV, CDR2 YYDKDF (reference sequence). In nucleotides, the CDR3 is TGTGCCACCAGCAGAGTGGGGGGGCCTGGCGAGCAGTACTTC. It yields the protein CATSRVGGPGEQYF.

The chain links TRBV5-1 to TRBJ1-2; the D is unclear. CDR1 SGHRS and CDR2 YFSETQ come from the germline V gene. The length of the CDR3 is 12 residues. V dropped 3 bases and J dropped 8 bases, with 11 bases sitting between them. CDR3 sequence: CASSSPGEGYTF. Written as DNA, the CDR3 is TGCGCCAGCAGCTCTCCCGGGGAGGGCTACACCTTC. The full variable domain, in which reference TRBV5-1 and TRBJ1-2 provide the parts outside the CDR3, is KAGVTQTPRYLIKTRGQQVTLSCSPISGHRSVSWYQQTPGQGLQFLFEYFSETQRNKGNFPGRFSGRQFSNSRSEMNVSTLELGDSALYLCASSSPGEGYTFGSGTRLTVV.

The chain uses TRBV29-1 and TRBJ2-1; 9 nucleotides agree with TRBD1. The CDR3 sequence is 13 residues long. Germline values: CDR1 SQVTM, CDR2 ANQGSEA. The CDR3 coding sequence is TGCTCGACGTGGGGACAGGGTCTCAATGAGCAGTTCTTC. The encoded protein is CSTWGQGLNEQFF.

The chain employs TRBV6-5 and TRBJ1-2; 7 nucleotides line up with TRBD1. The CDR3 is made up of 14 amino acids. V lost 6 bases, J lost 0 bases, and 4 bases stayed unmatched. Germline V gives CDR1 MNHEY, CDR2 SVGAGI. The CDR3 DNA is TGTGCCAGCAGGTCCGGGACAGCTAACTATGGCTACACCTTC. It specifies CASRSGTANYGYTF.

The chain couples TRBV11-2 to TRBJ2-3; the match to TRBD2 covers 12 bases. The V and J ends lost 3 bases and 2 bases, in that order; junction bases with no gene match: 3. CDR1 SGHAT and CDR2 FQNNGV come from the germline V gene. The CDR3 extends over 16 amino acids. The CDR3 protein is CASSFSSGGATDTQYF. CDR3 in DNA: TGTGCCAGCAGCTTTTCTAGCGGGGGGGCCACAGATACGCAGTATTTT.

This clone was counted once. The gene calls are TRBV11-2 and TRBJ1-6; the D is unclear. V lost 5 bases and J 15 bases, leaving 11 bases between the germline ends. The germline gives CDR1 SGHAT, CDR2 FQNNGV. There are 11 residues in the CDR3. CDR3 sequence (DNA): TGTGCCAGCAGCGAGGGAGACCGCCTCCACTTT. Translated, it gives CASSEGDRLHF.

The chain links TRBV11-2 to TRBJ1-3, with D possibly being TRBD1 (6 bases). This CDR3 is 13 amino acids long. The ends were cut back, 6 bases at V and 1 base at J, with 7 bases in the middle. Germline CDR1 reads SGHAT; CDR2 reads FQNNGV. The DNA of the CDR3 is TGTGCCAGCAGTACAGGGTCTGGAAACACCATATATTTT. Amino acids: CASSTGSGNTIYF.

The V and J genes are TRBV11-3 and TRBJ1-2; D uncertain. The CDR3 is made up of 15 amino acids. Germline V gives CDR1 SGHNT, CDR2 YENEEA. With 2 bases removed from V and 8 bases from J, the gap between germline ends came to 18 bases. CDR3 sequence (DNA): TGTGCCAGCAGCTTACTATCCTCTGCGGGAATGGGCTACACCTTC. Translation gives CASSLLSSAGMGYTF. The full variable domain, completed using reference TRBV11-3 and TRBJ1-2, is EAGVVQSPRYKIIEKKQPVAFWCNPISGHNTLYWYLQNLGQGPELLIRYENEEAVDDSQLPKDRFSAERLKGVDSTLKIQPAELGDSAVYLCASSLLSSAGMGYTFGSGTRLTVV.

The chain uses TRBV7-9 and TRBJ1-2; D possibly corresponds to TRBD1 (6 bases). Per the germline V gene, CDR1 is SEHNR and CDR2 is FQNEAQ (reference sequence). Trimming took 0 bases from V and 7 from J, leaving 6 bases between them. This CDR3 has 12 residues. The CDR3: CASSLARGGYTF. CDR3 nucleotides: TGTGCCAGCAGCTTAGCCAGGGGTGGCTACACCTTC.

In its sample, this clone was seen a few times. This chain joins TRBV5-5 and TRBJ2-5, with D tentatively TRBD2 (5 bases). Germline V gene data show CDR1 as SGHKS and CDR2 as YYEKEE (reference sequence). The length of the CDR3 is 15 residues. The germline V and J ends were trimmed by 0 bases and 1 base, with 10 bases remaining between them. This CDR3 reads CASSLDPGVQETQYF. DNA for the CDR3: TGTGCCAGCAGCTTGGACCCCGGGGTCCAAGAGACCCAGTACTTC.